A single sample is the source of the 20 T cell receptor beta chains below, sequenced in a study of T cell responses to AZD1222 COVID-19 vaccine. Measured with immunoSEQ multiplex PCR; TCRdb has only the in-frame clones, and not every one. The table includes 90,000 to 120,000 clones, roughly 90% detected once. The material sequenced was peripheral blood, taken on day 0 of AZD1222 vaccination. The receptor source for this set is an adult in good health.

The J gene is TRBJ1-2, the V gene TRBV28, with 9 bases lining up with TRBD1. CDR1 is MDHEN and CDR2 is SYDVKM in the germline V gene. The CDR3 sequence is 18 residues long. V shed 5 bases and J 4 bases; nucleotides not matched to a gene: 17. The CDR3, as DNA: TGTGCCAGCAGTCACTCAGATTATACAGGGGGCCGAGTCTATGGCTACACCTTC. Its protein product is CASSHSDYTGGRVYGYTF.

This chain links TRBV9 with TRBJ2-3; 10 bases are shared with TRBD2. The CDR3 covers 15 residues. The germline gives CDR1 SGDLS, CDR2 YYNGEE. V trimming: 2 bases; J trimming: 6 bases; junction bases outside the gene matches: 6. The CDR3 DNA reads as TGTGCCAGCAGCGTCCCTAGCGGGAGTGGCGATACGCAGTATTTT. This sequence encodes CASSVPSGSGDTQYF.

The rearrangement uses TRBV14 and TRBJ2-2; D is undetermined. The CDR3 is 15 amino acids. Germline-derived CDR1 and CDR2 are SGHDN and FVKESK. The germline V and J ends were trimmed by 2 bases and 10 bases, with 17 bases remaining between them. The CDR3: CASSQTSNWAEELFF. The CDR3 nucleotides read TGTGCCAGCAGCCAAACCTCAAACTGGGCGGAGGAGCTGTTTTTT.

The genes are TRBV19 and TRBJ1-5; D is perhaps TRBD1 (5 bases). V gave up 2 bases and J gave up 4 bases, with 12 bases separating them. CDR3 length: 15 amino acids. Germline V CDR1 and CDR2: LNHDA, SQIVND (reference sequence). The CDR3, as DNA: TGTGCCAGTAGTATACTCGACAGCTGGAATCAGCCCCAGCATTTT. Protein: CASSILDSWNQPQHF. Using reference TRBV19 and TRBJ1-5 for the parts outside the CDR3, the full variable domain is DGGITQSPKYLFRKEGQNVTLSCEQNLNHDAMYWYRQDPGQGLRLIYYSQIVNDFQKGDIAEGYSVSREKKESFPLTVTSAQKNPTAFYLCASSILDSWNQPQHFGDGTRLSIL.

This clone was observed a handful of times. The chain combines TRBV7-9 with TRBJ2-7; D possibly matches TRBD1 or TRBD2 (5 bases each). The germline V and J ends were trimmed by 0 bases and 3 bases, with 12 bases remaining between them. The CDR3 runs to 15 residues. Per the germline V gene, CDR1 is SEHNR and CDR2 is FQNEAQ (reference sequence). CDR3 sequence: CASSLAAGSFYEQYF. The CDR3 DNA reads TGTGCCAGCAGCTTAGCTGCAGGGAGTTTCTACGAGCAGTACTTC.

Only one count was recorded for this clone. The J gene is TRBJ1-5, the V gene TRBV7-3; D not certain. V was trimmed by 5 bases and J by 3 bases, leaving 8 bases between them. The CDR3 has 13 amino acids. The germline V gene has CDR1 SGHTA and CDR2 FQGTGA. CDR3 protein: CASSLVANQPQHF. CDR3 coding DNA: TGTGCCAGCAGCCTGGTGGCCAATCAGCCCCAGCATTTT.

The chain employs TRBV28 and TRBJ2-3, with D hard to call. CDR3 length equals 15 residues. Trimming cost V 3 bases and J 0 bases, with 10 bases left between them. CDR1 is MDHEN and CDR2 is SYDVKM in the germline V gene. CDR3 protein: CASSFSRPSTDTQYF. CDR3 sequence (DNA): TGTGCCAGCAGTTTCTCGCGGCCTAGCACAGATACGCAGTATTTT.

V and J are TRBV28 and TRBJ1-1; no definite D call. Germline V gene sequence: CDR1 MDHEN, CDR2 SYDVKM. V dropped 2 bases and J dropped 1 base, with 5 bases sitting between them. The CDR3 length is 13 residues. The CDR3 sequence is CASSLPKNTEAFF. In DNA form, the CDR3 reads TGTGCCAGCAGTTTACCAAAGAACACTGAAGCTTTCTTT.

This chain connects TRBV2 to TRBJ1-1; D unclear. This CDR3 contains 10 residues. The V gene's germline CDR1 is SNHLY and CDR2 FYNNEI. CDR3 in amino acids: CAAGNTEAFF. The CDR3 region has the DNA TGTGCGGCCGGTAATACTGAAGCTTTCTTT.

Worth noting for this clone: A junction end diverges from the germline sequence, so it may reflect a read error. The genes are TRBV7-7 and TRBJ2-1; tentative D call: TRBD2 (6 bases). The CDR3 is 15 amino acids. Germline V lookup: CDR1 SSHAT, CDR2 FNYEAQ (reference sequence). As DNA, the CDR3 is TGTGCTAGCAGCGTAGCCGGGAGCGGCCACAATGAGCAGTTCTTC. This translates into CASSVAGSGHNEQFF. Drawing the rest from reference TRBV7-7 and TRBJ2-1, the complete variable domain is GAGVSQSPRYKVTKRGQDVTLRCDPISSHATLYWYQQALGQGPEFLTYFNYEAQPDKSGLPSDRFSAERPEGSISTLTIQRTEQRDSAMYRCASSVAGSGHNEQFFGPGTRLTVL.

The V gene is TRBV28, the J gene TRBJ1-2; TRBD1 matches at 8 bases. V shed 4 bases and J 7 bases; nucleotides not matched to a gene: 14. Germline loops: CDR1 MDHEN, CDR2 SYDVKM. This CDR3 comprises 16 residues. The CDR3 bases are TGTGCCAGCAGTTCCCCCGCGACAGGGGTGGTCTTTGGCTACACCTTC. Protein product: CASSSPATGVVFGYTF.

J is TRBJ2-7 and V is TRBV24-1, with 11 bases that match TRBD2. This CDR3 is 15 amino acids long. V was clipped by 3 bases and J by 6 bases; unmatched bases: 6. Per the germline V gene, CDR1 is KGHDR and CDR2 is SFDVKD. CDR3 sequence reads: CATSDASTSGTEQYF. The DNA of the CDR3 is TGTGCCACCAGTGATGCCTCGACTAGCGGGACCGAGCAGTACTTC.

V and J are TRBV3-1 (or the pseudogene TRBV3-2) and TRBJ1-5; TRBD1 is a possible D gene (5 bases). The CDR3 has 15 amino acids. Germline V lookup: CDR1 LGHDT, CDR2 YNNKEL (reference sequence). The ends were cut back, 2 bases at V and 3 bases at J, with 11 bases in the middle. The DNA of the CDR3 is TGTGCCAGCAGCCAACCCAGGGTCCTCAATCAGCCCCAGCATTTT. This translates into CASSQPRVLNQPQHF.

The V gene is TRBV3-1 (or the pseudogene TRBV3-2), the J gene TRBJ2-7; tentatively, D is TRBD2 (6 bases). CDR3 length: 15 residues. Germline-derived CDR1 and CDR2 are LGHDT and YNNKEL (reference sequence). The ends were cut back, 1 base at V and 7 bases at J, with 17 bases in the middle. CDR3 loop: CASSQGQGGRWEQYF. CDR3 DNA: TGTGCCAGCAGCCAAGGGCAGGGTGGGAGGTGGGAGCAGTACTTC.

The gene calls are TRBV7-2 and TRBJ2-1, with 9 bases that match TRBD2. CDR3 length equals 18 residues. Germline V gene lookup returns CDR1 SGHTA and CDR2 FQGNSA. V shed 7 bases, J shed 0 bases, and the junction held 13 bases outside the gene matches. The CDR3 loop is CASIPGGLAGSSYNEQFF. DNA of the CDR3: TGTGCCAGCATTCCTGGGGGGCTAGCGGGAAGCTCCTACAATGAGCAGTTCTTC.

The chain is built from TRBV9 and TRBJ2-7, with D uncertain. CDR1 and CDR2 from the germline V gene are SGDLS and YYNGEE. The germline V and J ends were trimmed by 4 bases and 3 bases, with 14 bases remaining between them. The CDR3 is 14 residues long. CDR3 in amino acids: CASSSPRSGYEQYF. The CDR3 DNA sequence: TGTGCCAGCAGCTCCCCCCGGTCAGGCTACGAGCAGTACTTC.

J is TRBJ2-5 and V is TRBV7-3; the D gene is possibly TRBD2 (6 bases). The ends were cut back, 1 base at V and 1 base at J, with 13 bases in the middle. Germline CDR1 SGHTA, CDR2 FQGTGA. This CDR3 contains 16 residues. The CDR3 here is CASSLRGDNSQETQYF. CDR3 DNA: TGTGCCAGCAGCTTAAGGGGGGATAATTCCCAAGAGACCCAGTACTTC.

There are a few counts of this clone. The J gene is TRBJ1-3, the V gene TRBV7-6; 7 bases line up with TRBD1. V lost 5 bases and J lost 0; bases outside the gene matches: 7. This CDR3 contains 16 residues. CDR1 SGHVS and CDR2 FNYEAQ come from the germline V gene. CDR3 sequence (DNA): TGTGCCAGCAGCCAAACAGGGGCCCGCTCTGGAAACACCATATATTTT. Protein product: CASSQTGARSGNTIYF.

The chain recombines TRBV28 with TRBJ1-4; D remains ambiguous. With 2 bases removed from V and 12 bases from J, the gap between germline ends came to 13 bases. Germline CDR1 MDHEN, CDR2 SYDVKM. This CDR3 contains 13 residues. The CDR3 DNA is TGTGCCAGCAGTTTACCTGGGAGCTGGGAACTGTTTTTT. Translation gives CASSLPGSWELFF.

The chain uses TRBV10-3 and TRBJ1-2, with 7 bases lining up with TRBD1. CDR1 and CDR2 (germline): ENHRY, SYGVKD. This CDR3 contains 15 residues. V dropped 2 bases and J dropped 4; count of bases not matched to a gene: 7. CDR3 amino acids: CAISENRGRGYGYTF. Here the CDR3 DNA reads TGTGCCATCAGTGAGAATAGGGGGCGGGGCTATGGCTACACCTTC.